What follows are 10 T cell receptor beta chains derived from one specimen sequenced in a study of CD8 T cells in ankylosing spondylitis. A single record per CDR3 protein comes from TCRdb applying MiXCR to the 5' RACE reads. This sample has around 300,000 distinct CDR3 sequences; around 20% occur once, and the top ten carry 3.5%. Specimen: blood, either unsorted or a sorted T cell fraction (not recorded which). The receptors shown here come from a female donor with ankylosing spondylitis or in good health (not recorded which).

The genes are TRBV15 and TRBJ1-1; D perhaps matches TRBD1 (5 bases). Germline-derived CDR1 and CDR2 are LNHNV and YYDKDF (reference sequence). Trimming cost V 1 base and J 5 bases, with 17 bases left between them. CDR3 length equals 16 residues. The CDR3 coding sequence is TGTGCCACCAGCAGAGGTTTTGGGGGGAGAGGAACTGAAGCTTTCTTT. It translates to CATSRGFGGRGTEAFF.

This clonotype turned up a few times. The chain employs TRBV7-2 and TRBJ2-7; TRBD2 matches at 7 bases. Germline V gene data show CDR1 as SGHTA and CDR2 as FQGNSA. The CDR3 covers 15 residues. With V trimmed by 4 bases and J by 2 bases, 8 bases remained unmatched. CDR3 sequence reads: CASSSPGRRPYEQYF. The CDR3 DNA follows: TGTGCCAGCAGCTCTCCCGGGAGGCGACCCTACGAGCAGTACTTC.

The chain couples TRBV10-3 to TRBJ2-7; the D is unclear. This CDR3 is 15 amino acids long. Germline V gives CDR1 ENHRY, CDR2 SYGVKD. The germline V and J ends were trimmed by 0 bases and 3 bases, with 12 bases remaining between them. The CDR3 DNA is TGTGCCATCAGTGAGTCGTCCCAGAGAGACTACGAGCAGTACTTC. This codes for CAISESSQRDYEQYF.

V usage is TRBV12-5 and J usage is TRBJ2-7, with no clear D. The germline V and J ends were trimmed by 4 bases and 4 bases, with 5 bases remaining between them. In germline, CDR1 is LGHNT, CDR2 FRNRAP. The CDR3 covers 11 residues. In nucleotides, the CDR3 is TGTGCTAGTGGTTCCCCGTACGAGCAGTACTTC. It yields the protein CASGSPYEQYF. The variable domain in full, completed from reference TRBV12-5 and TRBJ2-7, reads DARVTQTPRHKVTEMGQEVTMRCQPILGHNTVFWYRQTMMQGLELLAYFRNRAPLDDSGMPKDRFSAEMPDATLATLKIQPSEPRDSAVYFCASGSPYEQYFGPGTRLTVT.

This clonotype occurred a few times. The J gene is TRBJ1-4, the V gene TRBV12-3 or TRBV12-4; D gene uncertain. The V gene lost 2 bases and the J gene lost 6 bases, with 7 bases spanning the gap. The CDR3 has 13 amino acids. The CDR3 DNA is TGTGCCAGCAGTTTAACCCCATATGAAAAACTGTTTTTT. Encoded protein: CASSLTPYEKLFF.

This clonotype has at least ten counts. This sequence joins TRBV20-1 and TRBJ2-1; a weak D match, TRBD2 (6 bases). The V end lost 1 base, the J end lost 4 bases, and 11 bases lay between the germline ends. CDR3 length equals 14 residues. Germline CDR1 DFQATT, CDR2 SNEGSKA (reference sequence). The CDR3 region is CSARGLASYNEQFF. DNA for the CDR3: TGCAGTGCTAGAGGTCTAGCGTCGTACAATGAGCAGTTCTTC.

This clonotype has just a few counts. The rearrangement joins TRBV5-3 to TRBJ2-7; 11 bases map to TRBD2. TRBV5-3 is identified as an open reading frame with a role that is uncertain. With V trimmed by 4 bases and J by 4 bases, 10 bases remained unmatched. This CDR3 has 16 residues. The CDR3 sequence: CARSLTPGTSGYEQYF. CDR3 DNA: TGTGCCAGAAGCCTGACACCCGGGACTAGCGGTTACGAGCAGTACTTC.

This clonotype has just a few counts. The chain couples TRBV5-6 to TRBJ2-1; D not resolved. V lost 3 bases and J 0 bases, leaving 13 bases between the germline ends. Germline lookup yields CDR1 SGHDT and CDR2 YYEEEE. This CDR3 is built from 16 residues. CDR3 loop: CASSYKGLSSYNEQFF. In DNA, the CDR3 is TGTGCCAGCAGCTATAAGGGTCTAAGCTCCTACAATGAGCAGTTCTTC.

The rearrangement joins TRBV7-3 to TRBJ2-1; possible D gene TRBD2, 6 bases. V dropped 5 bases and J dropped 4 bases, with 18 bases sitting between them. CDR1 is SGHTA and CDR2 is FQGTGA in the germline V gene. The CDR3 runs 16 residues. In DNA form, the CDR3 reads TGTGCCAGCAGCCTCCCCCGACTAGGGTCTTACAATGAGCAGTTCTTC. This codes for CASSLPRLGSYNEQFF.

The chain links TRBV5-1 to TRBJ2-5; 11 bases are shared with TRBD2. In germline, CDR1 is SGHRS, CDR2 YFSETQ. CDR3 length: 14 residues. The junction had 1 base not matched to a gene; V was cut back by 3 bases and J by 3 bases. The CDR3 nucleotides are TGCGCCAGCAGCTCGGGACTAGCGGAAGAGACCCAGTACTTC. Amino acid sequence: CASSSGLAEETQYF.